Following are 28 T cell receptor beta chains from one sample sequenced in a study of blood T cell repertoires in COVID-19. Sequencing was performed with immunoSEQ multiplex PCR; in TCRdb, only in-frame clones are kept and a portion is missing. The sample carries roughly 97,000 clones, 85% to 90% recorded once. The specimen was peripheral blood. These TCRs come from a human donor in a cohort sampled during active COVID-19.

The chain couples TRBV6-5 to TRBJ2-3, with D maybe TRBD2 (5 bases). Germline V CDR1 and CDR2: MNHEY, SVGAGI. This CDR3 is built from 13 residues. The V end lost 6 bases, the J end lost 4 bases, and 11 bases lay between the germline ends. CDR3 sequence reads: CASSRGHPDTQYF. CDR3 DNA: TGTGCCAGCAGCCGCGGGCACCCAGATACGCAGTATTTT.

The chain combines TRBV3-1 (or the pseudogene TRBV3-2) with TRBJ1-1, with D perhaps matching TRBD1 (6 bases). CDR3 length: 13 residues. CDR1 is LGHDT and CDR2 is YNNKEL in the germline V gene (reference sequence). V lost 4 bases, J lost 1 base, and 7 bases lay in between. In nucleotides, the CDR3 is TGTGCCAGCAGCCTGACAGGGAACACTGAAGCTTTCTTT. This sequence encodes CASSLTGNTEAFF.

This sequence joins TRBV6-5 and TRBJ2-7; no clear D gene. The V gene lost 8 bases and the J gene lost 2 bases, with 7 bases spanning the gap. This CDR3 has 11 amino acids. CDR1 MNHEY and CDR2 SVGAGI come from the germline V gene. The CDR3 loop reads CASGQAYEQYF. The CDR3 DNA is TGTGCCAGCGGGCAGGCCTACGAGCAGTACTTC.

This chain joins TRBV18 and TRBJ1-6, with TRBD1 matching over 9 bases. In germline, CDR1 is KGHSH, CDR2 LQKENI. CDR3 length equals 15 residues. J gave up 10 bases and V 3 bases, and 7 bases lay outside the gene matches. CDR3 in DNA: TGTGCCAGCTCACCCGGGACAGGGCATCTGTCACCCCTCCACTTT. Its translation is CASSPGTGHLSPLHF.

The chain recombines TRBV6-5 with TRBJ1-2, with D possibly TRBD1 on 5 matching bases. V was cut by 8 bases and J by 3 bases, with 16 bases left in between. Germline-derived CDR1 and CDR2 are MNHEY and SVGAGI. There are 14 residues in the CDR3. The CDR3 here is CASRKAGSDYGYTF. The CDR3 nucleotides are TGTGCCAGCCGGAAAGCAGGGTCTGACTATGGCTACACCTTC.

J is TRBJ1-1 and V is TRBV30; D may be TRBD1 (6 bases). This CDR3 spans 15 amino acids. With 2 bases removed from V and 0 bases from J, the gap between germline ends came to 13 bases. Germline assignment: CDR1 GTSNPN and CDR2 SVGIG (reference sequence). The CDR3 is CAWSKGGTMNTEAFF. CDR3 nucleotide sequence: TGTGCCTGGAGTAAAGGGGGTACCATGAACACTGAAGCTTTCTTT.

The chain carries TRBV5-1 and TRBJ2-1, with TRBD2 matching over 9 bases. Germline V CDR1 and CDR2: SGHRS, YFSETQ. CDR3 length equals 15 residues. The trim removed 0 bases at V and 6 bases at J, leaving 4 bases unmatched. CDR3: CASSLGRGGSNEQFF. CDR3 DNA: TGCGCCAGCAGCTTGGGGCGGGGGGGCTCCAATGAGCAGTTCTTC.

The chain has TRBV27 and TRBJ2-6, with D maybe TRBD2 (5 bases). V shed 6 bases and J shed 0 bases, with 9 bases lying between them. This CDR3 is built from 15 residues. Germline CDR1 reads MNHEY; CDR2 reads SMNVEV (reference sequence). The CDR3 loop is CASSYGVSGANVLTF. The DNA of the CDR3 is TGTGCCAGCAGCTACGGGGTCTCTGGGGCCAACGTCCTGACTTTC.

V and J are TRBV19 and TRBJ2-1; D not resolved. V was cut by 4 bases and J by 0 bases, with 13 bases left in between. Per germline, CDR1 LNHDA and CDR2 SQIVND (reference sequence). There are 16 residues in the CDR3. The DNA for the CDR3 is TGTGCCAGTAGTAACAGACACGGCGACTCCTACAATGAGCAGTTCTTC. The encoded protein is CASSNRHGDSYNEQFF.

The genes are TRBV4-3 and TRBJ1-1; no clear D. Looked up from germline, CDR1 is LGHNA and CDR2 is YSLEER. Trimming cost V 0 bases and J 0 bases, with 17 bases left between them. This CDR3 is 18 amino acids long. The CDR3 protein is CASSQDSILRNMNTEAFF. CDR3 nucleotides: TGCGCCAGCAGCCAAGATAGCATTCTACGGAACATGAACACTGAAGCTTTCTTT.

V usage is TRBV6-5 and J usage is TRBJ1-2, with D possibly being TRBD1 (5 bases). The V end was cut by 0 bases, the J end by 5 bases, with 13 bases between. The V gene's germline CDR1 is MNHEY and CDR2 SVGAGI. The CDR3 spans 15 residues. In DNA, the CDR3 is TGTGCCAGCAGTTACTCACGACAGTCTATGTATGGCTACACCTTC. The encoded protein is CASSYSRQSMYGYTF.

The rearrangement joins TRBV2 to TRBJ2-3; 9 bases agree with TRBD2. Germline trimming cut 6 bases from V and 2 bases from J; bases unmatched to any gene: 3. Per the germline V gene, CDR1 is SNHLY and CDR2 is FYNNEI. The CDR3 sequence is 14 residues long. The CDR3 DNA reads TGTGCCAGCAGAGCGGGAGGTCCCACAGATACGCAGTATTTT. Translated, it gives CASRAGGPTDTQYF. The full variable domain, completed using reference TRBV2 and TRBJ2-3, is EPEVTQTPSHQVTQMGQEVILRCVPISNHLYFYWYRQILGQKVEFLVSFYNNEISEKSEIFDDQFSVERPDGSNFTLKIRSTKLEDSAMYFCASRAGGPTDTQYFGPGTRLTVL.

The V and J genes are TRBV28 and TRBJ2-7, with D unclear. Germline CDR1 MDHEN, CDR2 SYDVKM. This CDR3 is built from 15 residues. V was clipped by 3 bases and J by 4 bases, with 16 bases between them. CDR3 residues: CASSFPSLPNYEQYF. The CDR3 nucleotides read TGTGCCAGCAGTTTTCCCAGTCTGCCAAATTACGAGCAGTACTTC.

This rearrangement joins TRBV10-2 to TRBJ1-1; perhaps TRBD1 as D (5 bases). This CDR3 spans 12 amino acids. CDR1 and CDR2 from the germline V gene are WSHSY and SAAADI. Trimming removed 11 bases at V and 2 bases at J, with 12 bases between. The CDR3 sequence: CAGQGVNTEAFF. The CDR3 DNA reads as TGCGCCGGACAAGGAGTCAACACTGAAGCTTTCTTT.

The chain combines TRBV28 with TRBJ2-4; a weak D match, TRBD1 (6 bases). The germline CDR1 and CDR2 sequences are MDHEN and SYDVKM. Trimming left V 3 bases short and J 0 bases short, with 9 bases between. This CDR3 comprises 15 residues. The CDR3 reads CASSFGGLAKNIQYF. CDR3 in DNA: TGTGCCAGCAGTTTTGGGGGCCTAGCCAAAAACATTCAGTACTTC.

This sequence joins TRBV9 and TRBJ1-4; tentative D call: TRBD1 (6 bases). The CDR3 contains 17 residues. CDR1 SGDLS and CDR2 YYNGEE come from the germline V gene. Trimming cost V 3 bases and J 0 bases, with 15 bases left between them. CDR3 bases: TGTGCCAGCAGCGCCCACTATCAGGGGTCAACTAATGAAAAACTGTTTTTT. Residues: CASSAHYQGSTNEKLFF. The full variable domain, completed using reference TRBV9 and TRBJ1-4, is DSGVTQTPKHLITATGQRVTLRCSPRSGDLSVYWYQQSLDQGLQFLIQYYNGEERAKGNILERFSAQQFPDLHSELNLSSLELGDSALYFCASSAHYQGSTNEKLFFGSGTQLSVL.

The chain couples TRBV9 to TRBJ1-3; weak D call: TRBD1 (5 bases). V was cut by 3 bases and J by 2 bases, with 12 bases left in between. The germline V gene encodes CDR1 SGDLS and CDR2 YYNGEE. CDR3 length: 15 residues. DNA for the CDR3: TGTGCCAGCAGCGCCCAGGGTGCTGCTGGAAACACCATATATTTT. It is translated as CASSAQGAAGNTIYF.

This rearrangement joins TRBV7-9 to TRBJ2-1; no definite D call. V was trimmed by 1 base and J by 2 bases, leaving 6 bases between them. The CDR3 consists of 14 residues. Per the germline V gene, CDR1 is SEHNR and CDR2 is FQNEAQ (reference sequence). CDR3 region: CASSLGVTYNEQFF. In nucleotides, the CDR3 is TGTGCCAGCAGCTTAGGAGTAACCTACAATGAGCAGTTCTTC. Full variable domain (missing parts from reference TRBV7-9 and TRBJ2-1): DTGVSQNPRHKITKRGQNVTFRCDPISEHNRLYWYRQTLGQGPEFLTYFQNEAQLEKSRLLSDRFSAERPKGSFSTLEIQRTEQGDSAMYLCASSLGVTYNEQFFGPGTRLTVL.

V usage is TRBV3-1 (or the pseudogene TRBV3-2) and J usage is TRBJ2-1; 8 nucleotides agree with TRBD2. The junction had 0 bases not matched to a gene; V was cut back by 4 bases and J by 1 base. Germline V gene lookup returns CDR1 LGHDT and CDR2 YNNKEL (reference sequence). The CDR3 contains 14 residues. The CDR3 protein is CASSLAGSYNEQFF. The CDR3 DNA reads as TGTGCCAGCAGCCTAGCGGGGTCCTACAATGAGCAGTTCTTC.

A note on this clone: An end of the junction differs from the germline gene, which may be a read error. The chain combines TRBV4-3 with TRBJ1-1; 7 nucleotides line up with TRBD1. The CDR3 runs to 14 residues. Germline CDR1 LGHNA, CDR2 YSLEER. The CDR3 DNA follows: TGCGCCAGTAGCCCGGGACAGCAAAACACTGAAGCTTTCTTT. Translation gives CASSPGQQNTEAFF.

The chain uses TRBV7-3 and TRBJ2-3, with D unclear. Germline V gives CDR1 SGHTA, CDR2 FQGTGA. The CDR3 is 13 amino acids. Trimming stripped 1 base from V and 4 bases from J, with 6 bases between. The CDR3: CASSLRRADTQYF. The CDR3 DNA follows: TGTGCCAGCAGCTTAAGGAGAGCAGATACGCAGTATTTT.

CDR3 coding DNA: TGCGCCAGCAGTGATGGTAGCGGGGGGACTACTGAAGCTTTCTTT. Amino acid sequence: CASSDGSGGTTEAFF. The chain joins TRBV10-2 to TRBJ1-1; D is perhaps TRBD1 (5 bases). Germline loops: CDR1 WSHSY, CDR2 SAAADI. V was pared by 3 bases and J by 5 bases, with 16 bases between. This CDR3 region has 15 residues.

The chain joins TRBV5-4 to TRBJ2-2; 12 bases line up with TRBD2. Germline V CDR1 and CDR2: SGHNT, YYREEE (reference sequence). The V and J ends lost 0 bases and 3 bases, in that order; junction bases with no gene match: 12. The CDR3 has 20 amino acids. DNA of the CDR3: TGTGCCAGCAGCTTGGCGGGGGTTACTAGCGGGAGGAGATACACCGGGGAGCTGTTTTTT. Translation: CASSLAGVTSGRRYTGELFF.

The chain carries TRBV3-1 (or the pseudogene TRBV3-2) and TRBJ1-1, with 10 bases aligning to TRBD1. With V trimmed by 4 bases and J by 5 bases, 4 bases remained unmatched. This CDR3 has 14 amino acids. CDR1 is LGHDT, CDR2 YNNKEL, per germline (reference sequence). CDR3 region: CASSLRDRGTEAFF. The CDR3 DNA reads TGTGCCAGCAGCCTACGGGACAGGGGAACTGAAGCTTTCTTT.

The V call is TRBV24-1, the J call TRBJ1-5, with D unclear. The germline V gene has CDR1 KGHDR and CDR2 SFDVKD. The CDR3 has 12 amino acids. V was pared by 1 base and J by 9 bases, with 6 bases between. This CDR3 is CATSDFRGPQHF. The CDR3 bases are TGTGCCACCAGTGATTTTCGAGGGCCCCAGCATTTT.

The gene calls are TRBV19 and TRBJ2-3; D not resolved. The CDR3 length is 11 residues. V lost 6 bases and J lost 6, with 7 bases in between. Germline V gene sequence: CDR1 LNHDA, CDR2 SQIVND (reference sequence). CDR3 in amino acids: CASSTRDTQYF. The CDR3 DNA reads TGTGCCAGTAGCACGAGGGATACGCAGTATTTT.

V gene TRBV6-5 combines with J gene TRBJ2-2; D unclear. Germline loops: CDR1 MNHEY, CDR2 SVGAGI. Trimming shortened V by 7 bases and J by 6 bases, and 9 bases separated the two germline ends. The CDR3 is 12 amino acids. In DNA, the CDR3 is TGTGCCAGCACTACGATCTCCGGGGAGCTGTTTTTT. Encoded protein: CASTTISGELFF.

This chain uses TRBV6-4 with TRBJ1-1; 8 bases map to TRBD1. In germline, CDR1 is MRHNA, CDR2 SNTAGT. The CDR3 length is 13 residues. J lost 5 bases, V lost 7 bases, and 6 bases had no gene match. CDR3 region: CASTNRGETEAFF. The CDR3 DNA sequence: TGTGCCAGCACCAACAGGGGGGAGACTGAAGCTTTCTTT.